This T cell receptor (beta chain) derives from a study of blood T cell repertoires in COVID-19. Across the whole study: Donors in the United States, Italy and Spain gave samples during acute or convalescent COVID-19.

In the study's own analysis: Amplifying reference gene primers gave estimates of nucleated cell counts. Assay used: immunoSEQ multiplex PCR; TCRdb lists only in-frame clones, some missing. The V and J calls and clone size come from that table; D and trimming were worked out from the DNA. This sample has some 100,000 clones, with approximately 80% found just once. The sample consisted of peripheral blood. This TCR derives from a woman between 70 and 85 years old with active or convalescent COVID-19.

The CDR3 reads CASSKDSPEAFF. CDR3 DNA: TGTGCCAGCAGTAAGGACAGTCCTGAAGCTTTCTTT. The chain joins TRBV28 to TRBJ1-1, with a possible D match to TRBD1 (6 bases). The CDR3 is 12 residues long. V was clipped by 5 bases and J by 6 bases, with 10 bases between them. CDR1 and CDR2 (germline): MDHEN, SYDVKM.